These 10 T cell receptor beta chains were sequenced from one sample in a study of Graves' ophthalmopathy and Graves' hyperthyroidism. Scientists amplified the TCR beta CDR3 regions from RNA transcripts. Second-round multiplex PCR came after a first-round RT-PCR that employed HTBI primers. TCRdb redid the calling of the multiplex PCR reads with MiXCR, one entry per CDR3 protein. The sample has over a million distinct CDR3 sequences, about two fifths seen once. The sequenced sample consisted of peripheral blood or thyroid tissue (not recorded which). The source of these receptors is an adult man with Graves' hyperthyroidism.

This clonotype came up many times. This chain uses TRBV5-1 with TRBJ2-7; D is perhaps TRBD1 or TRBD2 (6 bases each). The CDR3 runs 15 residues. Germline CDR1 and CDR2: SGHRS and YFSETQ. The V end lost 4 bases, the J end lost 7 bases, and 21 bases lay between the germline ends. The CDR3 here is CASSGQTGARVEQYF. The CDR3 coding sequence is TGCGCCAGCAGCGGCCAAACGGGGGCGCGTGTGGAGCAGTACTTC.

This clonotype was counted a single time. The rearrangement links TRBV29-1 to TRBJ1-2, with D uncertain. V was shortened by 4 bases and J by 10 bases, with 13 bases between the two germline ends. The germline CDR1 and CDR2 sequences are SQVTM and ANQGSEA. This CDR3 has 11 residues. CDR3 in amino acids: CSVAGSFVYTF. CDR3 in DNA: TGCAGCGTTGCCGGGTCGTTTGTCTACACCTTC.

This clonotype was observed at least ten times. The chain combines TRBV7-2 with TRBJ1-2; 7 bases map to TRBD1. The CDR3 loop spans 16 amino acids. Germline trimming cut 2 bases from V and 8 bases from J; bases unmatched to any gene: 14. CDR1 SGHTA and CDR2 FQGNSA come from the germline V gene. The CDR3 coding sequence is TGTGCCAGCAGCTTAAGGGGGCGGACGTCAAGATCCGGCTACACCTTC. Translation: CASSLRGRTSRSGYTF.

The chain carries TRBV28 and TRBJ2-5, with 13 bases that match TRBD2. The CDR3 has 14 amino acids. Germline loops: CDR1 MDHEN, CDR2 SYDVKM. V dropped 5 bases and J dropped 7; count of bases not matched to a gene: 4. CDR3 amino acids: CASSGGLAGVTQYF. CDR3 bases: TGTGCCAGCAGTGGAGGACTAGCGGGAGTGACCCAGTACTTC.

This clonotype was found a few times. In nucleotides, the CDR3 is TGTGCCAGCAGTGAATGGGACAGCCGCAATCAGCCCCAGCATTTT. It translates to CASSEWDSRNQPQHF. The rearrangement links TRBV6-5 to TRBJ1-5; TRBD1 matches at 7 bases. Trimming took 5 bases from V and 2 from J; bases not matched to a gene: 6. The CDR3 contains 15 residues. From germline, CDR1 is MNHEY and CDR2 SVGAGI.

This chain uses TRBV10-3 with TRBJ2-7, with D possibly matching TRBD1 (6 bases). The CDR3 consists of 15 residues. V dropped 3 bases and J dropped 0 bases, with 12 bases sitting between them. From germline, CDR1 is ENHRY and CDR2 SYGVKD. The CDR3 coding sequence is TGTGCCATCAGTGATTTGGGGGCGAGCTCCTACGAGCAGTACTTC. Its protein is CAISDLGASSYEQYF.

The V call is TRBV9, the J call TRBJ1-5; no clear D gene. The V end lost 0 bases, the J end lost 6 bases, and 7 bases lay between the germline ends. CDR3 length: 13 residues. Germline CDR1 is SGDLS and CDR2 is YYNGEE. Here the CDR3 DNA reads TGTGCCAGCAGCGTAGACGTCGGTCAGCCCCAGCATTTT. It yields the protein CASSVDVGQPQHF.

The V call is TRBV5-6, the J call TRBJ2-7, with 10 nucleotides matching TRBD1. Germline trimming cut 0 bases from V and 7 bases from J; bases unmatched to any gene: 7. This CDR3 is 15 amino acids long. CDR1 is SGHDT, CDR2 YYEEEE, per germline. CDR3 in DNA: TGTGCCAGCAGCTTGGCCGACAGGGGGCCGGGGGAGCAGTACTTC. Translation: CASSLADRGPGEQYF. Based on the CDR3 plus reference TRBV5-6 and TRBJ2-7, the full variable domain is DAGVTQSPTHLIKTRGQQVTLRCSPKSGHDTVSWYQQALGQGPQFIFQYYEEEERQRGNFPDRFSGHQFPNYSSELNVNALLLGDSALYLCASSLADRGPGEQYFGPGTRLTVT.

The chain uses TRBV10-2 and TRBJ2-1, with D tentatively TRBD1 (5 bases). This CDR3 spans 14 amino acids. Between the trimmed V and J ends, which lost 3 bases and 8 bases, there was a span of 14 bases. CDR1 WSHSY and CDR2 SAAADI come from the germline V gene. CDR3 sequence (DNA): TGCGCCAGCAGTGACTCCAGGCAGGGTTATGAGCAGTTCTTC. Amino acids: CASSDSRQGYEQFF.

This clonotype was counted ten times or more. The chain is built from TRBV5-1 and TRBJ2-7; 8 bases match TRBD1. The CDR3 is made up of 17 amino acids. After removal of 4 bases from V and 0 bases from J, the junction contained 12 bases not matched to a gene. Germline V gives CDR1 SGHRS, CDR2 YFSETQ. Here the CDR3 reads CASSTWTGQRRSYEQYF. DNA for the CDR3: TGCGCCAGCAGCACATGGACAGGGCAACGCCGCTCCTACGAGCAGTACTTC.